The clone carrying this T cell receptor beta chain was detected only a few times. The sample is drawn from a study of identical twins' blood T cells. TCRdb analysed the 5' RACE reads with MiXCR anew, one entry per CDR3 protein. The sample has fewer than 450,000 distinct CDR3 sequences; roughly 31% are singletons. CDR3 length: 13 residues. V was pared by 7 bases and J by 4 bases, with 2 bases of the junction left unmatched. Germline CDR1 reads KGHDR; CDR2 reads SFDVKD. This receptor was obtained from a woman aged 18 to 55 in good health. The chain is built from TRBV24-1 and TRBJ2-2; 7 nucleotides align to TRBD2. The sample consisted of PBMCs. The CDR3, as DNA: TGTGCCACCAGCCTAGCGGTCACCGGGGAGCTGTTTTTT. The encoded protein is CATSLAVTGELFF.